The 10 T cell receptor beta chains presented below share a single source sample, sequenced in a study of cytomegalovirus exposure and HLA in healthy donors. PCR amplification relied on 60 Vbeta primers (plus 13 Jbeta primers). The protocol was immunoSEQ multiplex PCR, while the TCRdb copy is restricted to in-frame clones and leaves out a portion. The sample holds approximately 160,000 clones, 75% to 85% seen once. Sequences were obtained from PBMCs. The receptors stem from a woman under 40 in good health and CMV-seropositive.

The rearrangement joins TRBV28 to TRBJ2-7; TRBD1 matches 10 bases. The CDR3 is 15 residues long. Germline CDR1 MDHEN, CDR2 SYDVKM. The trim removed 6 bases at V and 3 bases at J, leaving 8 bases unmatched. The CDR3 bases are TGTGCCAGCAGCTCCCTGGGACAGGGGAACTACGAGCAGTACTTC. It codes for CASSSLGQGNYEQYF.

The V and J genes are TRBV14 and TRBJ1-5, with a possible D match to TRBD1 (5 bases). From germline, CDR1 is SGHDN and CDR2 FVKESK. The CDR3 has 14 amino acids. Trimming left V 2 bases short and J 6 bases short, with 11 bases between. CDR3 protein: CASSQQGSGQPQHF. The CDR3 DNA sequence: TGTGCCAGCAGCCAACAGGGATCGGGTCAGCCCCAGCATTTT.

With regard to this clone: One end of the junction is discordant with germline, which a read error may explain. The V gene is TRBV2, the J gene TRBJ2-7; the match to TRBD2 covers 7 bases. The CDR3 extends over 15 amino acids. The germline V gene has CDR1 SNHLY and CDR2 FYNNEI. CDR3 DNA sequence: TGTGCCAGCAGTGAGGGTCCGACTAGCTCCGACGAGCAGTACTTC. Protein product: CASSEGPTSSDEQYF.

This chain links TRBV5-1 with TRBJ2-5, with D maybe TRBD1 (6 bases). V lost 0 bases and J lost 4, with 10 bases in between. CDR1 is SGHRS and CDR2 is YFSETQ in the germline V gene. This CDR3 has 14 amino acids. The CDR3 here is CASSLVGGVETQYF. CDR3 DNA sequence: TGCGCCAGCAGCTTGGTTGGGGGCGTAGAGACCCAGTACTTC.

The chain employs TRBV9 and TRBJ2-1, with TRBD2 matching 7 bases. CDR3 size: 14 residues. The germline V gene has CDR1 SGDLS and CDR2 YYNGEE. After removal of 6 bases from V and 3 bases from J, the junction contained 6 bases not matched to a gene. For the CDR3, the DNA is TGTGCCAGCACCGTCCTAGCGGACTACAATGAGCAGTTCTTC. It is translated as CASTVLADYNEQFF. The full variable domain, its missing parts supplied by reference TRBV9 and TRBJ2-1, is DSGVTQTPKHLITATGQRVTLRCSPRSGDLSVYWYQQSLDQGLQFLIQYYNGEERAKGNILERFSAQQFPDLHSELNLSSLELGDSALYFCASTVLADYNEQFFGPGTRLTVL.

CDR3 loop: CAWSVQTGLAGGDEQYF. In DNA, the CDR3 is TGTGCCTGGAGTGTACAAACGGGACTAGCGGGAGGGGATGAGCAGTACTTC. The gene calls are TRBV30 and TRBJ2-7; 16 bases agree with TRBD2. CDR3 length: 17 amino acids. CDR1 is GTSNPN, CDR2 SVGIG, per germline (reference sequence). The V and J ends lost 0 bases and 7 bases, in that order; junction bases with no gene match: 9.

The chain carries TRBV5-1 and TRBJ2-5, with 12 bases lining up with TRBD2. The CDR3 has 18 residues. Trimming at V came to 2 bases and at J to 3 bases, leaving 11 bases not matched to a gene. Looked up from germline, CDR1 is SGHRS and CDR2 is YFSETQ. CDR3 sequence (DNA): TGCGCCAGCAGCTTCGCTCCGGGACTAGCGGGTTCTGAAGAGACCCAGTACTTC. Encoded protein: CASSFAPGLAGSEETQYF.

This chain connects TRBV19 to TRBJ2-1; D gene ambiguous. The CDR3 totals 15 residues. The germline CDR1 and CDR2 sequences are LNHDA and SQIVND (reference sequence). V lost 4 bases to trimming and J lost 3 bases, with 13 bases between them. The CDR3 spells CASSKDGTGYNEQFF. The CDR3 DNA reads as TGTGCCAGTAGTAAAGACGGCACGGGCTACAATGAGCAGTTCTTC.

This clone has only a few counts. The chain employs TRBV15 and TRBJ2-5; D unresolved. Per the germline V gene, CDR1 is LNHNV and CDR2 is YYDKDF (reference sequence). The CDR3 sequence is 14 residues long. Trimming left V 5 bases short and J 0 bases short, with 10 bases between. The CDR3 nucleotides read TGTGCCACCAGCGGGCTGTTGTACCAAGAGACCCAGTACTTC. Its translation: CATSGLLYQETQYF. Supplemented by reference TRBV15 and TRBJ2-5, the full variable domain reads DAMVIQNPRYQVTQFGKPVTLSCSQTLNHNVMYWYQQKSSQAPKLLFHYYDKDFNNEADTPDNFQSRRPNTSFCFLDIRSPGLGDTAMYLCATSGLLYQETQYFGPGTRLLVL.

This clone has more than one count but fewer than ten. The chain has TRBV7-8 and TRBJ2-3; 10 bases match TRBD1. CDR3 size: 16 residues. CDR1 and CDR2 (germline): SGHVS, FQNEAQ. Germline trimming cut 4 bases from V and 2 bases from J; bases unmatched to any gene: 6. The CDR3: CASSWGQGTNTDTQYF. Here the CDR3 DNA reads TGTGCCAGCAGCTGGGGACAGGGGACGAACACAGATACGCAGTATTTT.